The T cell receptor beta chain under discussion was sequenced for a study of OX40 agonist ivuxolimab in advanced cancers. Study-wide background: Prior checkpoint blockade (anti-PD-1, anti-PD-L1 or anti-CTLA-4) was permitted; 40% had it.

The protocol was immunoSEQ multiplex PCR, while the TCRdb copy is restricted to in-frame clones and leaves out a portion. The table lists some 80,000 clones, about 83% of them singletons. Remarks on this clone: Antigen specificity is unknown.

The CDR3 runs to 14 residues. In germline, CDR1 is MNHNY, CDR2 SVGAGI (reference sequence). Trimming stripped 7 bases from V and 4 bases from J, with 13 bases between. Study results and limitations: Near-lowest levels of clonal expansion characterized partial responders at 0.1-3.0 mg/kg. Which antigen the expanded peripheral T cells recognized is unknown.

This receptor was identified in an adult with an advanced solid tumor such as melanoma, head and neck, liver or kidney cancer. Material: CD4+ or CD8+ T cells sorted from blood, obtained in a trial of the OX40 agonist ivuxolimab. This chain connects TRBV6-6 to TRBJ1-4, with D perhaps TRBD1 (5 bases). The CDR3 sequence: CASIYGTGNEKLFF. The DNA of the CDR3 is TGTGCCAGCATCTATGGGACGGGTAATGAAAAACTGTTTTTT.